The source of this T cell receptor (beta chain) is a study of cytomegalovirus exposure and HLA in healthy donors. About this clone: Its antigen is unknown.

Researchers ran the PCR with 60 Vbeta and 13 Jbeta primers. The authors' processing: There were 70 million to 95 million unique TCR beta chains by a later count, and about 12 million of them were shared. TCRdb's table, derived via immunoSEQ multiplex PCR, lists solely in-frame clones and lacks some. That table gives V, J and clone size, and the DNA gave D and trimming. The table includes some 150,000 clones, around 79% detected once. Notes on the study in general: For most TCR sequences rarity was the rule, although some public TCRs occurred in many donors. High specificity and sensitivity for cytomegalovirus status were reported for the classifier. Highly shared sequence variants in one cluster were likely a sequencing artifact.

Germline V gene data show CDR1 as MNHEY and CDR2 as SVGAGI. This CDR3 contains 13 residues. Trimming cost V 4 bases and J 4 bases, with 10 bases left between them. The sample comprised PBMCs. The receptor comes from a male donor in good health and CMV-seronegative. This rearrangement joins TRBV6-5 to TRBJ1-2; no clear D gene. The CDR3, as DNA: TGTGCCAGCAGTTGGAGGGTGTCCTATGGCTACACCTTC. This translates into CASSWRVSYGYTF.